Presented here are 27 T cell receptor beta chains from one specimen sequenced in a study of beta chain features in type 1 diabetes. Isolated RNA was reverse transcribed in full, so expressed TCRB transcripts were sequenced. TCRdb's table, derived via immunoSEQ multiplex PCR, lists solely in-frame clones and lacks some. The sample has fewer than 900,000 clones; around a sixth are singletons. The specimen was naive CD4+ T cells from blood. Receptors were obtained from a woman younger than 30 in good health.

J is TRBJ2-5 and V is TRBV2; no clear D gene. The germline V gene encodes CDR1 SNHLY and CDR2 FYNNEI. There are 13 residues in the CDR3. Trimming cost V 4 bases and J 1 base, with 7 bases left between them. The CDR3 DNA follows: TGTGCCAGCAGTGGCTTTACCCAAGAGACCCAGTACTTC. Protein: CASSGFTQETQYF. The whole variable domain, remainder taken from reference TRBV2 and TRBJ2-5, is EPEVTQTPSHQVTQMGQEVILRCVPISNHLYFYWYRQILGQKVEFLVSFYNNEISEKSEIFDDQFSVERPDGSNFTLKIRSTKLEDSAMYFCASSGFTQETQYFGPGTRLLVL.

V gene TRBV12-5 combines with J gene TRBJ2-1; D unclear. Germline lookup yields CDR1 LGHNT and CDR2 FRNRAP. The CDR3 length is 12 residues. The germline V and J ends were trimmed by 1 base and 9 bases, with 7 bases remaining between them. The CDR3 protein is CASGLGPVEQFF. CDR3 nucleotides: TGTGCTAGTGGTTTGGGGCCCGTTGAGCAGTTCTTC.

A few counts support this clone. The sample has other DNA sequences that encode this CDR3 too. The CDR3 loop is CASSPTDTQYF. The CDR3 DNA sequence: TGTGCCAGCTCTCCCACAGATACGCAGTATTTT. This chain uses TRBV18 with TRBJ2-3; D gene uncertain. From germline, CDR1 is KGHSH and CDR2 LQKENI. This CDR3 contains 11 residues. V was shortened by 6 bases and J by 2 bases, with 3 bases between the two germline ends.

The chain is built from TRBV5-1 and TRBJ2-1, with D perhaps TRBD1 (6 bases). The CDR3 contains 16 residues. V lost 0 bases to trimming and J lost 6 bases, with 16 bases between them. CDR1 is SGHRS, CDR2 YFSETQ, per germline. The CDR3 loop reads CASSLGAGELGNEQFF. CDR3 bases: TGCGCCAGCAGCTTGGGGGCAGGGGAGTTGGGCAATGAGCAGTTCTTC.

V is TRBV19 and J is TRBJ2-3; TRBD1 is a possible D gene (5 bases). CDR1 is LNHDA and CDR2 is SQIVND in the germline V gene (reference sequence). V was trimmed by 4 bases and J by 3 bases, leaving 11 bases between them. The CDR3 spans 14 residues. DNA of the CDR3: TGTGCCAGTAGTAGACAGAGAGAGACAGATACGCAGTATTTT. This translates into CASSRQRETDTQYF. Filled out from reference TRBV19 and TRBJ2-3, the complete variable domain reads DGGITQSPKYLFRKEGQNVTLSCEQNLNHDAMYWYRQDPGQGLRLIYYSQIVNDFQKGDIAEGYSVSREKKESFPLTVTSAQKNPTAFYLCASSRQRETDTQYFGPGTRLTVL.

This clone was counted a few times. The V and J genes are TRBV5-1 and TRBJ2-2; D gene ambiguous. This CDR3 has 14 residues. Germline V gene sequence: CDR1 SGHRS, CDR2 YFSETQ. V lost 4 bases to trimming and J lost 2 bases, with 9 bases between them. The CDR3 DNA follows: TGCGCCAGCAGCCGCACACATAACACCGGGGAGCTGTTTTTT. Its translation: CASSRTHNTGELFF.

J is TRBJ2-1 and V is TRBV9, with 9 bases that match TRBD1. The CDR3 sequence is 13 residues long. Losses at the gene ends were 7 bases for V and 8 bases for J; bases not matched to a gene: 7. Germline CDR1 and CDR2: SGDLS and YYNGEE. The CDR3 nucleotides read TGTGCCAGCTCAACAGGGGGCTTCGATGAGCAGTTCTTC. Protein product: CASSTGGFDEQFF.

This clone was counted between two and nine times. This rearrangement joins TRBV4-2 to TRBJ2-5; 10 bases are shared with TRBD2. The germline CDR1 and CDR2 sequences are LGHNA and YNFKEQ. Trimming cost V 0 bases and J 4 bases; bases outside gene matches: 11. The length of the CDR3 is 18 residues. This CDR3 reads CASSQDGPAGGPRETQYF. CDR3 bases: TGTGCCAGCAGCCAAGATGGCCCAGCGGGAGGGCCCCGAGAGACCCAGTACTTC.

The V and J genes are TRBV6-6 and TRBJ2-2; weak D call: TRBD2 (6 bases). V lost 0 bases and J lost 5, with 10 bases in between. This CDR3 contains 15 residues. The germline V gene has CDR1 MNHNY and CDR2 SVGAGI (reference sequence). Here the CDR3 DNA reads TGTGCCAGCAGTTACTCTGGGGGGAGGACCGGGGAGCTGTTTTTT. Translation gives CASSYSGGRTGELFF.

This clone was observed a handful of times. This CDR3 is also generated by other DNA sequences in the sample. The chain has TRBV7-2 and TRBJ2-5; 8 bases are a match to TRBD2. CDR3 length: 13 amino acids. In germline, CDR1 is SGHTA, CDR2 FQGNSA. V dropped 3 bases and J dropped 4; count of bases not matched to a gene: 1. DNA for the CDR3: TGTGCCAGCAGCTTGACTAGCGCAGAGACCCAGTACTTC. Amino acids: CASSLTSAETQYF.

This clone was found a few times. The chain couples TRBV4-3 to TRBJ2-7; 10 bases fit TRBD2. J lost 6 bases, V lost 0 bases, and 8 bases had no gene match. Germline V CDR1 and CDR2: LGHNA, YSLEER. The CDR3 length is 16 residues. The DNA for the CDR3 is TGCGCCAGCAGCCAAGATCAGCCTAGCGGGAGTGGCGAGCAGTACTTC. It specifies CASSQDQPSGSGEQYF.

This clone occurred a few times. The V gene is TRBV2, the J gene TRBJ2-7, with TRBD1 matching 8 bases. CDR1 SNHLY and CDR2 FYNNEI come from the germline V gene. The length of the CDR3 is 15 residues. The trim removed 2 bases at V and 4 bases at J, leaving 7 bases unmatched. This CDR3 reads CASSERSGGFYEQYF. The CDR3 DNA follows: TGTGCCAGCAGTGAACGGTCAGGGGGCTTTTACGAGCAGTACTTC.

This clone was observed a few times. This chain connects TRBV5-4 to TRBJ2-6; D remains unclear. Germline lookup yields CDR1 SGHNT and CDR2 YYREEE (reference sequence). The CDR3 covers 14 residues. V was cut by 4 bases and J by 8 bases, with 13 bases left in between. The CDR3 coding sequence is TGTGCCAGCAGCGCTTTGACAAGAACCAACGTCCTGACTTTC. Translation gives CASSALTRTNVLTF.

This clone was observed a handful of times. The chain employs TRBV15 and TRBJ1-4, with D perhaps TRBD1 (5 bases). The CDR3 is 17 residues long. CDR1 is LNHNV, CDR2 YYDKDF, per germline (reference sequence). V dropped 2 bases and J dropped 2 bases, with 15 bases sitting between them. The CDR3 sequence is CATSRWDRANTNEKLFF. The CDR3 nucleotides are TGTGCCACCAGCAGATGGGACCGTGCAAATACTAATGAAAAACTGTTTTTT.

The J gene is TRBJ2-1, the V gene TRBV4-3, with 7 bases aligning to TRBD2. The CDR3 loop spans 16 amino acids. V lost 5 bases and J lost 6; bases outside the gene matches: 13. From germline, CDR1 is LGHNA and CDR2 YSLEER. This CDR3 is CASSSVVLASGNEQFF. The CDR3, as DNA: TGCGCCAGCAGCTCCGTGGTGTTGGCTAGCGGCAATGAGCAGTTCTTC.

The chain is built from TRBV29-1 and TRBJ2-7, with 13 bases lining up with TRBD2. V was clipped by 4 bases and J by 10 bases; unmatched bases: 1. The CDR3 runs 11 residues. Germline V gene lookup returns CDR1 SQVTM and CDR2 ANQGSEA. CDR3 bases: TGCAGCGTTGGGACTAGCGGGAGACAGTACTTC. Translation: CSVGTSGRQYF.

This clone was seen only a few times. V and J are TRBV5-4 and TRBJ2-5; D possibly uses TRBD1 or TRBD2 (6 bases each). Germline CDR1 and CDR2: SGHNT and YYREEE (reference sequence). This CDR3 has 14 residues. V was pared by 5 bases and J by 5 bases, with 16 bases between. CDR3 sequence: CASSDTGGRETQYF. As DNA, the CDR3 is TGTGCCAGCAGTGACACCGGGGGCCGGGAGACCCAGTACTTC.

The table lists this clone with a few counts. This rearrangement joins TRBV7-2 to TRBJ2-5; D is ambiguous. The CDR3 is 14 amino acids. From germline, CDR1 is SGHTA and CDR2 FQGNSA. The V and J ends lost 3 bases and 5 bases respectively, with 13 bases between them. The CDR3 DNA reads TGTGCCAGCAGCTTCCGCCCGGTCGGGGAGACCCAGTACTTC. Encoded protein: CASSFRPVGETQYF.

The sample holds one count of this clone. The genes are TRBV19 and TRBJ2-1, with 7 bases identical to TRBD2. The germline V gene encodes CDR1 LNHDA and CDR2 SQIVND (reference sequence). V dropped 6 bases and J dropped 6; count of bases not matched to a gene: 11. The CDR3 totals 15 residues. CDR3 nucleotides: TGTGCCAGTAGGCCCGGAAACGAGCGGGGCAATGAGCAGTTCTTC. Translated: CASRPGNERGNEQFF.

This clone was seen ten or more times. V is TRBV14 and J is TRBJ2-6; no clear D. V was pared by 4 bases and J by 2 bases, with 12 bases between. Germline CDR1 is SGHDN and CDR2 is FVKESK. The CDR3 is 16 residues long. CDR3 residues: CASSRSTGPGANVLTF. CDR3 in DNA: TGTGCCAGCAGCCGATCGACCGGCCCTGGGGCCAACGTCCTGACTTTC.

Only a few counts were recorded for this clone. The chain recombines TRBV7-2 with TRBJ2-2; D gene unclear. The CDR3 covers 15 residues. Deletions cut 1 base from V and 5 bases from J, with 11 bases between. Germline lookup yields CDR1 SGHTA and CDR2 FQGNSA. The CDR3 region is CASSLVSLGTGELFF. The CDR3 DNA follows: TGTGCCAGCAGCTTAGTTTCTTTGGGGACCGGGGAGCTGTTTTTT.

V usage is TRBV4-2 and J usage is TRBJ1-4, with D unclear. Germline V CDR1 and CDR2: LGHNA, YNFKEQ. Trimming stripped 3 bases from V and 4 bases from J, with 0 bases between. The CDR3 is 11 amino acids. The CDR3 bases are TGTGCCAGCAGCCATAATGAAAAACTGTTTTTT. This sequence encodes CASSHNEKLFF.

This clone was counted a few times. The V and J genes are TRBV19 and TRBJ2-1; a weak D match, TRBD2 (5 bases). This CDR3 is built from 11 residues. Trimming removed 4 bases from V and 11 bases from J, with 9 bases in between. From germline, CDR1 is LNHDA and CDR2 SQIVND (reference sequence). The CDR3 sequence: CASSKDGKQFF. The CDR3, as DNA: TGTGCCAGTAGTAAAGACGGGAAGCAGTTCTTC.

This clone was seen only a few times. The chain is built from TRBV7-9 and TRBJ1-2; no firm D call. This CDR3 comprises 12 residues. Germline V CDR1 and CDR2: SEHNR, FQNEAQ (reference sequence). Trimming cost V 4 bases and J 8 bases, with 11 bases left between them. The CDR3 DNA is TGTGCCAGCAGCTCCTCCCCGCAGGGCTACACCTTC. Translating it yields CASSSSPQGYTF.

This clone was counted a few times. This chain uses TRBV18 with TRBJ1-3, with D maybe TRBD1 (5 bases). Trimming stripped 3 bases from V and 0 bases from J, with 9 bases between. The CDR3 length is 15 residues. The germline gives CDR1 KGHSH, CDR2 LQKENI. CDR3 in DNA: TGTGCCAGCTCACCCAGGGTAACCTCTGGAAACACCATATATTTT. Residues: CASSPRVTSGNTIYF. Complete variable domain (other parts from reference TRBV18 and TRBJ1-3): NAGVMQNPRHLVRRRGQEARLRCSPMKGHSHVYWYRQLPEEGLKFMVYLQKENIIDESGMPKERFSAEFPKEGPSILRIQQVVRGDSAAYFCASSPRVTSGNTIYFGEGSWLTVV.

The genes are TRBV21-1 and TRBJ2-7; the table's D gene call, TRBD1, was not cross checked with the DNA. TRBV21-1 is shown as a pseudogene. This CDR3 contains 17 residues. The CDR3 loop is CASRIGTKRQSSYEQYF. In DNA form, the CDR3 reads TGTGCCAGCAGAATAGGGACAAAGCGCCAAAGCTCCTACGAGCAGTACTTC.

This clone was detected only a few times. V and J are TRBV6-5 and TRBJ1-1; the D gene is possibly TRBD1 (5 bases). Trimming took 0 bases from V and 10 from J, leaving 15 bases between them. The germline CDR1 and CDR2 sequences are MNHEY and SVGAGI. This CDR3 comprises 14 residues. The CDR3 nucleotides are TGTGCCAGCAGTTACTCGAAGGGGATCCCTGCAGCTTTCTTT. Translated, it gives CASSYSKGIPAAFF.